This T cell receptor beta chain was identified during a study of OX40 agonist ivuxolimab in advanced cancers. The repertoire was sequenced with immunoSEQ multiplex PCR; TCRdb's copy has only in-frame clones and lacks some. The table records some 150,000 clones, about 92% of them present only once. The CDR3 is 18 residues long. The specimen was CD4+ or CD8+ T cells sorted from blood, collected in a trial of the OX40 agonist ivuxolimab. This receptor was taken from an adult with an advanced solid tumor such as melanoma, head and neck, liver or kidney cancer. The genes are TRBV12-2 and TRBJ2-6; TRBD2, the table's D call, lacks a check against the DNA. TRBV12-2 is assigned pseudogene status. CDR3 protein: CASRREAADLSGANVLTF. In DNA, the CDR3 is TGTGCAAGTCGCCGCGAAGCGGCGGACCTTTCTGGGGCCAACGTCCTGACTTTC.